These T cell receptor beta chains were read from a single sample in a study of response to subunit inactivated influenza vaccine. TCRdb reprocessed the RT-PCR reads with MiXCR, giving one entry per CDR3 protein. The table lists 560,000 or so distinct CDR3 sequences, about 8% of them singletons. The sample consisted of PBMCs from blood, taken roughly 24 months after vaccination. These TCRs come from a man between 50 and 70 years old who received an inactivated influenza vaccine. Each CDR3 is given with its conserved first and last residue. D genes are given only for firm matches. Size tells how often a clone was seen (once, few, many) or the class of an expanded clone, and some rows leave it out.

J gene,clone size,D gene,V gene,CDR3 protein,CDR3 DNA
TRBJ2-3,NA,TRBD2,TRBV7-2,CASSLRLANTDTQYF,TGTGCCAGCAGCCTCCGACTAGCGAACACAGATACGCAGTATTTT
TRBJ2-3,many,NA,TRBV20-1,CSASAGHLTDTQYF,TGCAGTGCTAGCGCGGGGCACCTCACAGATACGCAGTATTTT
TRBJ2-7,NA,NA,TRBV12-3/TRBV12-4,CASSRLGGSYEQYF,TGTGCCAGCAGCCGACTAGGGGGCTCCTACGAGCAGTACTTC
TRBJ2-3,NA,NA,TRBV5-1,CASSRGGGQDTQYF,TGCGCCAGCAGCCGGGGCGGGGGACAAGATACGCAGTATTTT
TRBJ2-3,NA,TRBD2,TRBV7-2,CASSAGGVSDTQYF,TGTGCCAGCAGCGCCGGGGGGGTGTCAGATACGCAGTATTTT
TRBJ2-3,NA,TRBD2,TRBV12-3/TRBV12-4,CASSLWPSGGPDTQYF,TGTGCCAGCAGTTTATGGCCTAGCGGGGGCCCAGATACGCAGTATTTT
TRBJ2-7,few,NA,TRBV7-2,CASSLTSGAGSYEQYF,TGTGCCAGCAGCTTAACCTCGGGGGCTGGGTCCTACGAGCAGTACTTC
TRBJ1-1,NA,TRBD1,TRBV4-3,CASSQKGQRNTEAFF,TGCGCCAGCAGCCAAAAGGGACAGAGGAACACTGAAGCTTTCTTT
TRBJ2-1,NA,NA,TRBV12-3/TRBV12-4,CASGMGGGLGEQFF,TGTGCCAGCGGAATGGGGGGGGGCCTCGGTGAGCAGTTCTTC
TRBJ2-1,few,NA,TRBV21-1,CAGPTKGQFF,TGTGCCGGACCGACAAAGGGGCAGTTCTTC
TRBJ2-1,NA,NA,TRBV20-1,CSASPADRRANEQFF,TGCAGTGCTTCCCCCGCGGACCGACGCGCCAATGAGCAGTTCTTC
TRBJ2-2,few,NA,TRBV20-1,CSARGSANTGELFF,TGCAGTGCTAGGGGGTCCGCGAACACCGGGGAGCTGTTTTTT
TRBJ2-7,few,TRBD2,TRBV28,CASSYSGSFYEQYF,TGTGCCAGCAGTTATAGCGGGTCGTTCTACGAGCAGTACTTC
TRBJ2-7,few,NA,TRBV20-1,CSASPPGITPEQYF,TGCAGTGCTAGCCCCCCCGGGATTACTCCAGAGCAGTACTTC
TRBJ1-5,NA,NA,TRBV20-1,CSAKKGVQPQHF,TGCAGTGCAAAAAAAGGGGTTCAGCCCCAGCATTTT
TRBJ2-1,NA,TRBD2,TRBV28,CASRSPGLADNEQFF,TGTGCCAGCAGATCCCCGGGACTAGCCGACAATGAGCAGTTCTTC
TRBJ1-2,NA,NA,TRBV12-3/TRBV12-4,CASSSAFGSGGYTF,TGTGCCAGCAGTTCCGCCTTTGGGAGCGGTGGCTACACCTTC
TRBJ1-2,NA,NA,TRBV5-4,CASSLGGGNGYTF,TGTGCCAGCAGCTTGGGCGGAGGAAATGGCTACACCTTC
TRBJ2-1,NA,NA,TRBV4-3,CASSQALASSYNEQFF,TGCGCCAGCAGCCAAGCCCTAGCGAGCTCCTACAATGAGCAGTTCTTC
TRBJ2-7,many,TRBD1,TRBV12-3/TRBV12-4,CASSPGGTGPYEQYF,TGTGCCAGCAGTCCAGGCGGGACAGGGCCCTACGAGCAGTACTTC
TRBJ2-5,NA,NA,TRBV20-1,CSASPLADPWETQYF,TGCAGTGCTAGCCCTCTCGCGGATCCTTGGGAGACCCAGTACTTC
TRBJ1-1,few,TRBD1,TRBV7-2,CASSPMTGHREAFF,TGTGCCAGCAGCCCGATGACAGGGCATCGGGAAGCTTTCTTT
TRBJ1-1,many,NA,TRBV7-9,CASSSSRMNTEAFF,TGTGCCAGCAGCTCGAGTAGAATGAACACTGAAGCTTTCTTT
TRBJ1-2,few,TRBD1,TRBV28,CASSLSGTGGLGYTF,TGTGCCAGCAGTCTATCCGGGACAGGGGGTTTAGGCTACACCTTC
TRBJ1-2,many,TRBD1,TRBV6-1,CASSSRQGDYGYTF,TGTGCCAGCAGTAGCAGACAGGGGGACTATGGCTACACCTTC
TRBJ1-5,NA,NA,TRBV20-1,CSAKDPWDSNQPQHF,TGCAGTGCTAAAGACCCCTGGGATAGCAATCAGCCCCAGCATTTT
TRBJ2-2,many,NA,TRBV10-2,CASSEGLTVNTGELFF,TGCGCCAGCAGTGAGGGGTTAACAGTGAACACCGGGGAGCTGTTTTTT
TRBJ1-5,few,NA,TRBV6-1,CASRDRTSNQPQHF,TGTGCCAGCCGAGACAGGACGAGCAATCAGCCCCAGCATTTT
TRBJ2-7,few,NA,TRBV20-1,CSARAMARPYEQYF,TGCAGTGCTAGAGCAATGGCCAGGCCCTACGAGCAGTACTTC
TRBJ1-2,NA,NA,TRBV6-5,CASSYSRTYGYTF,TGTGCCAGCAGTTACTCACGGACTTATGGCTACACCTTC
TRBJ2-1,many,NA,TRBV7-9,CASSLALTSSYNEQFF,TGTGCCAGCAGCTTAGCTTTAACTAGCAGCTACAATGAGCAGTTCTTC
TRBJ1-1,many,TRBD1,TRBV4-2,CASSQGGQGATEAFF,TGTGCCAGCAGCCAAGGAGGACAGGGGGCCACTGAAGCTTTCTTT
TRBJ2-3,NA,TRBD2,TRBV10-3,CAISGGLAVGYDTQYF,TGTGCCATCAGTGGGGGACTAGCGGTAGGATACGATACGCAGTATTTT
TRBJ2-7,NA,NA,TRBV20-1,CSALSDGTYEQYF,TGCAGTGCCTTGTCTGACGGCACCTACGAGCAGTACTTC
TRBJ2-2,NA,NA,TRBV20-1,CSARPGYGTGELFF,TGCAGTGCTAGACCCGGATATGGGACCGGGGAGCTGTTTTTT
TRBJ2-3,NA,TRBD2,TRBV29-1,CSARTSGVTDTQYF,TGCAGCGCCAGGACTAGCGGGGTCACAGATACGCAGTATTTT
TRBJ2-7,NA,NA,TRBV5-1,CPSSRDRAYEQYF,TGCCCCAGCAGCCGCGACCGTGCCTACGAGCAGTACTTC
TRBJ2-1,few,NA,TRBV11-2,CASSSALLYNEQFF,TGTGCCAGCAGCTCGGCCCTTCTCTACAATGAGCAGTTCTTC
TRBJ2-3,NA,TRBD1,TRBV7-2,CASSSRRDRVDTQYF,TGTGCCAGCAGCTCCCGCCGGGACAGGGTAGATACGCAGTATTTT
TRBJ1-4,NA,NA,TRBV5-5,CASSPVGSTNEKLFF,TGTGCCAGCAGCCCCGTGGGGTCTACTAATGAAAAACTGTTTTTT
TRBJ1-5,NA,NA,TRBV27,CASSGDYSNQPQHF,TGTGCCAGCAGTGGGGATTATAGCAATCAGCCCCAGCATTTT
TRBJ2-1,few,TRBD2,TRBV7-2,CASSLAGAGNNNEQFF,TGTGCCAGCAGCTTAGCGGGAGCGGGGAATAACAATGAGCAGTTCTTC
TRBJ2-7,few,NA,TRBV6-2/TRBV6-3,CASSSPTRTAFEQYF,TGTGCCAGCAGTAGCCCCACCCGGACCGCTTTCGAGCAGTACTTC
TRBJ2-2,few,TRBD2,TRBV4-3,CASSQELSGRNTGELFF,TGCGCCAGCAGCCAAGAATTAAGCGGGAGGAATACCGGGGAGCTGTTTTTT
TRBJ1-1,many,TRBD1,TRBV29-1,CSVEPRQGNTEAFF,TGCAGCGTTGAACCTCGACAGGGGAACACTGAAGCTTTCTTT
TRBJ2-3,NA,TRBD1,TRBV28,CASSPLAGQGADTQYF,TGTGCCAGCAGTCCTTTGGCCGGACAGGGTGCAGATACGCAGTATTTT
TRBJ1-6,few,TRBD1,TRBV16,CASSPSRDRGGSPLHF,TGTGCCAGCAGCCCCTCCCGGGACAGGGGTGGTTCACCCCTCCACTTT
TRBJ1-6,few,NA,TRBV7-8,CASSLHRLSYNSPLHF,TGTGCCAGCAGCTTACACAGACTCTCCTATAATTCACCCCTCCACTTT
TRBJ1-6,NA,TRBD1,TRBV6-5,CASSSRDRGFSPLHF,TGTGCCAGCAGTTCCCGGGACAGGGGGTTTTCACCCCTCCACTTT
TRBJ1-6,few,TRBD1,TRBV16,CASSQSGQGDSPLHF,TGTGCCAGCAGCCAATCGGGACAGGGGGATTCACCCCTCCACTTT
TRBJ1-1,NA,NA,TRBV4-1,CASGVLMNTEAFF,TGCGCCAGTGGCGTTCTCATGAACACTGAAGCTTTCTTT
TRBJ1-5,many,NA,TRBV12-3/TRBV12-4,CASSSLAGTGQPQHF,TGTGCCAGCAGTTCCCTAGCTGGGACGGGACAGCCCCAGCATTTT
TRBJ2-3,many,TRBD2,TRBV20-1,CSAKAGQFAGTSGIIHTDTQYF,TGCAGTGCTAAGGCAGGGCAATTCGCCGGGACTAGCGGGATTATTCACACAGATACGCAGTATTTT
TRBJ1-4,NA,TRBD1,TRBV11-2,CASSQNPGGLREKLFF,TGTGCCAGCAGTCAAAATCCAGGGGGATTGCGTGAAAAACTGTTTTTT
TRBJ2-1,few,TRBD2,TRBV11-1,CASSLGLAGSNEQFF,TGTGCCAGCAGCTTAGGACTAGCGGGAAGCAATGAGCAGTTCTTC
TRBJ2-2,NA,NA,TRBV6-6,CASSHSGTGELFF,TGTGCCAGCAGCCATTCTGGTACCGGGGAGCTGTTTTTT
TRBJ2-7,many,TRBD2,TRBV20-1,CSATSPGLGAYEQYF,TGCAGTGCTACCTCTCCGGGACTAGGAGCCTACGAGCAGTACTTC
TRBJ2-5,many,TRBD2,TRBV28,CASSSGTSGRKPQYF,TGTGCCAGCAGTTCCGGGACTAGCGGGAGGAAGCCCCAGTACTTC
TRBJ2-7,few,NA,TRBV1,CTSSQERAAGANEQYF,TGCACCAGCAGCCAAGAGAGGGCAGCGGGAGCGAACGAGCAGTACTTC